A single sample gave rise to the 17 T cell receptor beta chains below, sequenced in a study of cytomegalovirus exposure and HLA in healthy donors. It was with 60 Vbeta and 13 Jbeta primers that the PCR ran. Using immunoSEQ multiplex PCR, the repertoire was profiled, and TCRdb retains in-frame clones only, with some absent. This sample yields some 120,000 clones, of which approximately 80% are seen a single time; 3.5% to 4% belongs to the top ten. What was sequenced was PBMCs. The receptors stem from a human donor in good health.

This clone was recorded only once. V and J are TRBV10-1 and TRBJ2-6, with D uncertain. CDR1 and CDR2 (germline): WNHNN, SYGVQD (reference sequence). CDR3 size: 20 residues. With 8 bases removed from V and 0 bases from J, the gap between germline ends came to 26 bases. The CDR3 reads CASFFTPVRSNHSGANVLTF. The CDR3 coding sequence is TGCGCCAGCTTCTTTACCCCGGTTCGAAGTAACCACTCTGGGGCCAACGTCCTGACTTTC.

In DNA form, the CDR3 reads TGTGCCAGCAGTCGACTAGCGGGAGGGCAGGGCAATGAGCAGTTCTTC. It encodes CASSRLAGGQGNEQFF. The J gene is TRBJ2-1, the V gene TRBV28; 14 nucleotides line up with TRBD2. The length of the CDR3 is 16 residues. Looked up from germline, CDR1 is MDHEN and CDR2 is SYDVKM. Germline trimming cut 5 bases from V and 6 bases from J; bases unmatched to any gene: 6.

In this sample, this clone turned up once. V is TRBV2 and J is TRBJ2-1, with 11 bases aligning to TRBD2. Germline V gives CDR1 SNHLY, CDR2 FYNNEI. The CDR3 totals 14 residues. V trimming: 6 bases; J trimming: 9 bases; junction bases outside the gene matches: 7. CDR3 sequence: CASRPGLAVGEQFF. The DNA of the CDR3 is TGTGCCAGCAGGCCGGGACTAGCGGTTGGTGAGCAGTTCTTC.

The rearrangement joins TRBV2 to TRBJ2-7; TRBD1 matches 9 bases. The ends lost 5 bases at V and 6 bases at J; junction bases unmatched: 5. CDR1 and CDR2 (germline): SNHLY, FYNNEI. This CDR3 contains 13 residues. CDR3 in amino acids: CASSWDRAVEQYF. The CDR3 bases are TGTGCCAGCAGTTGGGACAGGGCAGTCGAGCAGTACTTC.

This chain connects TRBV6-1 to TRBJ2-7, with 7 bases matching TRBD2. The V and J ends lost 8 bases and 2 bases, in that order; junction bases with no gene match: 9. Looked up from germline, CDR1 is MNHNS and CDR2 is SASEGT. There are 14 residues in the CDR3. CDR3 in DNA: TGTGCCAGCCGTAGGGACTACCGGACCTACGAGCAGTACTTC. Amino acid sequence: CASRRDYRTYEQYF.

This chain joins TRBV6-5 and TRBJ2-5, with 9 positions matching TRBD2. The germline V gene encodes CDR1 MNHEY and CDR2 SVGAGI. The CDR3 is made up of 14 amino acids. Losses at the gene ends were 11 bases for V and 0 bases for J; bases not matched to a gene: 7. CDR3 DNA sequence: TGTGCCGCTGCTAGCGGGAACTACCAAGAGACCCAGTACTTC. Its protein is CAAASGNYQETQYF.

The chain carries TRBV10-3 and TRBJ1-5; possibly TRBD1 for D (5 bases). From germline, CDR1 is ENHRY and CDR2 SYGVKD. V was pared by 0 bases and J by 3 bases, with 12 bases between. The CDR3 has 16 amino acids. The CDR3 here is CAISESSFRDNQPQHF. The CDR3 coding sequence is TGTGCCATCAGTGAGTCAAGTTTCAGGGACAATCAGCCCCAGCATTTT.

This rearrangement joins TRBV20-1 to TRBJ1-2; the D is unclear. The CDR3 extends over 11 amino acids. Germline loops: CDR1 DFQATT, CDR2 SNEGSKA (reference sequence). Trimming removed 2 bases from V and 8 bases from J, with 9 bases in between. The CDR3 sequence is CSARRREGYTF. Written as DNA, the CDR3 is TGCAGTGCTAGAAGGAGGGAGGGCTACACCTTC.

The V and J genes are TRBV19 and TRBJ2-1; 7 nucleotides agree with TRBD2. Trimming at V came to 10 bases and at J to 3 bases, leaving 6 bases not matched to a gene. The CDR3 is 13 amino acids. Germline loops: CDR1 LNHDA, CDR2 SQIVND (reference sequence). DNA for the CDR3: TGTGCCACCCGGCCTAGCGGCTACAATGAGCAGTTCTTC. It codes for CATRPSGYNEQFF.

The chain uses TRBV28 and TRBJ1-2, with a weak D call TRBD1 (6 bases). Germline CDR1 MDHEN, CDR2 SYDVKM. This CDR3 has 15 amino acids. V lost 3 bases, J lost 4 bases, and 15 bases lay in between. CDR3 sequence reads: CASSFRSGHSYGYTF. The CDR3, as DNA: TGTGCCAGCAGTTTTAGGTCGGGACACAGCTATGGCTACACCTTC.

The chain uses TRBV28 and TRBJ1-1, with 10 nucleotides matching TRBD1. The trim removed 2 bases at V and 2 bases at J, leaving 8 bases unmatched. Germline V CDR1 and CDR2: MDHEN, SYDVKM. The CDR3 contains 17 residues. CDR3 bases: TGTGCCAGCAGTTTACTTCCGGGACAGGGGCCAAACACTGAAGCTTTCTTT. Protein sequence: CASSLLPGQGPNTEAFF.

The V and J genes are TRBV5-6 and TRBJ1-4, with a tentative D call TRBD1 (6 bases). CDR1 SGHDT and CDR2 YYEEEE come from the germline V gene. CDR3 length: 12 residues. V was trimmed by 0 bases and J by 10 bases, leaving 7 bases between them. The CDR3 nucleotides are TGTGCCAGCAGCTTGGGAGGGGGAAAACTGTTTTTT. It is translated as CASSLGGGKLFF.

This sequence joins TRBV28 and TRBJ2-7; D is unclear. The length of the CDR3 is 11 residues. Per the germline V gene, CDR1 is MDHEN and CDR2 is SYDVKM. Trimming removed 5 bases at V and 3 bases at J, with 5 bases between. CDR3 sequence reads: CASSQNYEQYF. CDR3 coding DNA: TGTGCCAGCAGTCAAAACTACGAGCAGTACTTC. The whole variable domain, remainder taken from reference TRBV28 and TRBJ2-7, is DVKVTQSSRYLVKRTGEKVFLECVQDMDHENMFWYRQDPGLGLRLIYFSYDVKMKEKGDIPEGYSVSREKKERFSLILESASTNQTSMYLCASSQNYEQYFGPGTRLTVT.

This clone has only one observation. Germline and junction disagree at one end, which may indicate a read error. The V and J genes are TRBV29-1 and TRBJ2-1, with D maybe TRBD1 (6 bases). The length of the CDR3 is 15 residues. Per the germline V gene, CDR1 is SQVTM and CDR2 is ANQGSEA. The CDR3 loop reads CSVEGTRNNYNEQFF. Written as DNA, the CDR3 is TGCAGCGTGGAAGGGACAAGGAATAACTACAATGAGCAGTTCTTC.

The V gene is TRBV7-6, the J gene TRBJ2-2, with TRBD1 identical over 10 bases. Germline trimming cut 5 bases from V and 0 bases from J; bases unmatched to any gene: 6. Germline V CDR1 and CDR2: SGHVS, FNYEAQ. CDR3 length equals 17 residues. The CDR3 sequence is CASSDGTGDANTGELFF. The CDR3 DNA follows: TGTGCCAGCAGCGACGGGACAGGGGATGCGAACACCGGGGAGCTGTTTTTT.

The chain combines TRBV28 with TRBJ2-2, with 7 bases matching TRBD2. Germline CDR1 is MDHEN and CDR2 is SYDVKM. The CDR3 consists of 15 residues. The trim removed 5 bases at V and 6 bases at J, leaving 9 bases unmatched. The CDR3 DNA is TGTGCCAGCAGTCCAACTAGCGCCCCCTCCGGGGAGCTGTTTTTT. Translating it yields CASSPTSAPSGELFF.

Comment on this clone: This sample also contains other DNA sequences that code for the same CDR3. CDR3 sequence reads: CASSQAGYEQYF. In DNA form, the CDR3 reads TGTGCCAGCAGCCAAGCCGGTTACGAGCAGTACTTC. The genes are TRBV14 and TRBJ2-7; D not certain. Trimming removed 1 base from V and 4 bases from J, with 5 bases in between. This CDR3 comprises 12 residues. Germline V lookup: CDR1 SGHDN, CDR2 FVKESK.